These 25 T cell receptor beta chains originate from one sample sequenced in a study of blood T cell repertoires in COVID-19. The repertoire was sequenced with immunoSEQ multiplex PCR; TCRdb's copy has only in-frame clones and lacks some. The sample has 84,000 or so clones, roughly 80% seen once. The sample consisted of peripheral blood. These receptors came from a man aged 55 to 69 with COVID-19, enrolled during active disease.

The J gene is TRBJ1-4, the V gene TRBV6-5, with 7 bases lining up with TRBD1. After removal of 6 bases from V and 4 bases from J, the junction contained 5 bases not matched to a gene. Germline V gives CDR1 MNHEY, CDR2 SVGAGI. This CDR3 has 14 residues. The CDR3 nucleotides read TGTGCCAGCAGGGACGGACAGGTTAATGAAAAACTGTTTTTT. Amino acids: CASRDGQVNEKLFF.

The chain uses TRBV4-3 and TRBJ1-2; TRBD1 is a possible D gene (6 bases). Between the trimmed V and J ends, which lost 3 bases and 8 bases, there was a span of 19 bases. The germline CDR1 and CDR2 sequences are LGHNA and YSLEER. The CDR3 runs 15 residues. CDR3 bases: TGCGCCAGCAGCCAGGGGGTACAGGGAACGGCCGGCTACACCTTC. As protein: CASSQGVQGTAGYTF.

The chain uses TRBV7-6 and TRBJ1-3; TRBD1 is a possible D gene (6 bases). There are 18 residues in the CDR3. Germline CDR1 is SGHVS and CDR2 is FNYEAQ. The germline V and J ends were trimmed by 0 bases and 0 bases, with 15 bases remaining between them. The CDR3 protein is CASSLAAGGGDSGNTIYF. The CDR3 nucleotides read TGTGCCAGCAGCTTAGCAGCGGGAGGGGGGGACTCTGGAAACACCATATATTTT.

This chain uses TRBV5-4 with TRBJ2-1; 10 bases agree with TRBD2. Germline assignment: CDR1 SGHNT and CDR2 YYREEE (reference sequence). The CDR3 has 15 residues. J gave up 6 bases and V 3 bases, and 6 bases lay outside the gene matches. Written as DNA, the CDR3 is TGTGCCAGCAGCTCCCCGGGACTAGCGATCAATGAGCAGTTCTTC. Its protein product is CASSSPGLAINEQFF.

This chain connects TRBV5-6 to TRBJ1-3; no firm D call. Trimming left V 0 bases short and J 3 bases short, with 13 bases between. The germline V gene encodes CDR1 SGHDT and CDR2 YYEEEE. There are 16 residues in the CDR3. The CDR3 DNA is TGTGCCAGCAGCTTGGGCCCGCAGGCTGGTGGAAACACCATATATTTT. Translation gives CASSLGPQAGGNTIYF.

In this sample, this clone turned up once. The rearrangement links TRBV5-1 to TRBJ1-1; weak D call: TRBD1 (5 bases). The germline V gene has CDR1 SGHRS and CDR2 YFSETQ. This CDR3 is 15 amino acids long. Trimming left V 4 bases short and J 1 base short, with 14 bases between. The CDR3 DNA follows: TGCGCCAGCAGCCCGGGGGGAGGGACGAACACTGAAGCTTTCTTT. This translates into CASSPGGGTNTEAFF.

CDR3 in amino acids: CASTLGAYEQYF. CDR3 coding DNA: TGTGCCAGCACACTGGGAGCCTACGAGCAGTACTTC. The chain joins TRBV2 to TRBJ2-7; D might be TRBD2 (5 bases). The germline V and J ends were trimmed by 7 bases and 2 bases, with 9 bases remaining between them. Germline lookup yields CDR1 SNHLY and CDR2 FYNNEI. CDR3 length: 12 residues. Combining the CDR3 with reference TRBV2 and TRBJ2-7 gives the whole variable domain EPEVTQTPSHQVTQMGQEVILRCVPISNHLYFYWYRQILGQKVEFLVSFYNNEISEKSEIFDDQFSVERPDGSNFTLKIRSTKLEDSAMYFCASTLGAYEQYFGPGTRLTVT.

This clone has at least ten counts. V and J are TRBV11-3 and TRBJ1-1; D might be TRBD1 (5 bases). With 8 bases removed from V and 5 bases from J, the gap between germline ends came to 21 bases. This CDR3 is built from 15 residues. CDR1 and CDR2 (germline): SGHNT, YENEEA. The CDR3 coding sequence is TGTGCCAGCGGCGAACAGACTGGGGAGGGGACTGAAGCTTTCTTT. This codes for CASGEQTGEGTEAFF.

The chain uses TRBV25-1 and TRBJ2-5, with 7 bases that match TRBD2. With 7 bases clipped from V and 3 bases from J, the junction kept 8 bases outside the gene matches. CDR1 and CDR2 from the germline V gene are MGHDK and SYGVNS. This CDR3 comprises 14 residues. The CDR3 is CASTMRGREETQYF. CDR3 nucleotides: TGTGCCAGCACCATGCGGGGGAGGGAAGAGACCCAGTACTTC.

The chain employs TRBV2 and TRBJ2-5; D is ambiguous. CDR3 length equals 15 residues. Germline V lookup: CDR1 SNHLY, CDR2 FYNNEI. V lost 4 bases and J 4 bases, leaving 16 bases between the germline ends. The DNA for the CDR3 is TGTGCCAGCAGTGCCACTGGAACAGAAGGAGAGACCCAGTACTTC. Its translation is CASSATGTEGETQYF.

This chain joins TRBV5-1 and TRBJ1-1, with D maybe TRBD1 (6 bases). The CDR3 extends over 15 amino acids. The V gene's germline CDR1 is SGHRS and CDR2 YFSETQ. Trimming shortened V by 4 bases and J by 3 bases, and 16 bases separated the two germline ends. The chain's CDR3 is CASSEDAGQYTEAFF. The CDR3, as DNA: TGCGCCAGCAGCGAGGACGCCGGACAGTACACTGAAGCTTTCTTT.

The chain employs TRBV5-1 and TRBJ2-1; TRBD2 matches at 8 bases. The CDR3 runs 15 residues. CDR1 and CDR2 (germline): SGHRS, YFSETQ. J was trimmed by 7 bases and V by 4 bases; bases with no gene match: 10. CDR3 sequence: CASSQRLAKENEQFF. The CDR3 DNA sequence: TGCGCCAGCAGCCAGAGACTAGCGAAGGAGAATGAGCAGTTCTTC.

The rearrangement uses TRBV6-6 and TRBJ1-5; D uncertain. Germline V CDR1 and CDR2: MNHNY, SVGAGI (reference sequence). The CDR3 length is 13 residues. V dropped 2 bases and J dropped 5 bases, with 7 bases sitting between them. The CDR3 coding sequence is TGTGCCAGCAGTTACGGAGAGTATCAGCCCCAGCATTTT. It yields the protein CASSYGEYQPQHF.

J is TRBJ2-1 and V is TRBV2; 7 bases match TRBD2. V lost 3 bases and J lost 9; bases outside the gene matches: 8. The germline gives CDR1 SNHLY, CDR2 FYNNEI. CDR3 length: 14 residues. The CDR3 here is CASSEDGRRSEQFF. As DNA, the CDR3 is TGTGCCAGCAGTGAGGACGGGAGGAGGAGTGAGCAGTTCTTC.

J is TRBJ2-7 and V is TRBV27, with 7 bases lining up with TRBD1. Germline-derived CDR1 and CDR2 are MNHEY and SMNVEV (reference sequence). This CDR3 has 15 residues. The J segment lost 6 bases and the V segment lost 6 bases, leaving 14 bases of the junction unmatched. DNA of the CDR3: TGTGCCAGCAGCCTTAGGGGACAGTTCCTTCCCGAGCAGTACTTC. Translated, it gives CASSLRGQFLPEQYF.

The V call is TRBV19, the J call TRBJ2-7, with D tentatively TRBD2 (5 bases). CDR3 length: 11 residues. V lost 3 bases to trimming and J lost 6 bases, with 6 bases between them. Germline V gene lookup returns CDR1 LNHDA and CDR2 SQIVND (reference sequence). For the CDR3, the DNA is TGTGCCAGTAGTATCGAGGGCGAGCAGTACTTC. Protein sequence: CASSIEGEQYF.

V gene TRBV5-4 combines with J gene TRBJ1-4; TRBD1 matches at 10 bases. CDR1 is SGHNT, CDR2 YYREEE, per germline (reference sequence). V trimming: 2 bases; J trimming: 8 bases; junction bases outside the gene matches: 6. This CDR3 is built from 15 residues. The CDR3 nucleotides read TGTGCCAGCAGCTTACCGGGACAGGGGAAGGAAAAACTGTTTTTT. Its translation: CASSLPGQGKEKLFF. Together with reference TRBV5-4 and TRBJ1-4, the CDR3 gives the full variable domain: ETGVTQSPTHLIKTRGQQVTLRCSSQSGHNTVSWYQQALGQGPQFIFQYYREEENGRGNFPPRFSGLQFPNYSSELNVNALELDDSALYLCASSLPGQGKEKLFFGSGTQLSVL.

The V call is TRBV18, the J call TRBJ2-7; TRBD1 aligns across 8 bases. Trimming at V came to 5 bases and at J to 3 bases, leaving 9 bases not matched to a gene. CDR1 KGHSH and CDR2 LQKENI come from the germline V gene. The CDR3 is 15 residues long. CDR3 amino acids: CASSVTGEPYYEQYF. The CDR3 region has the DNA TGTGCCAGCTCAGTGACAGGGGAGCCTTACTACGAGCAGTACTTC.

The rearrangement links TRBV4-3 to TRBJ1-5; D is unresolved. CDR3 length equals 15 residues. The V and J ends lost 0 bases and 2 bases respectively, with 8 bases between them. Germline V gene lookup returns CDR1 LGHNA and CDR2 YSLEER. In DNA form, the CDR3 reads TGCGCCAGCAGCCAAGATCACCTAGGCAATCAGCCCCAGCATTTT. Encoded protein: CASSQDHLGNQPQHF.

The rearrangement links TRBV7-2 to TRBJ2-1; D is ambiguous. Trimming removed 3 bases from V and 5 bases from J, with 8 bases in between. This CDR3 has 13 residues. Germline lookup yields CDR1 SGHTA and CDR2 FQGNSA. As DNA, the CDR3 is TGTGCCAGCAGCTTTTCGGGTAACAATGAGCAGTTCTTC. Translated, it gives CASSFSGNNEQFF.

The J gene is TRBJ2-1, the V gene TRBV3-1 (or the pseudogene TRBV3-2), with D perhaps TRBD2 (7 bases). The CDR3 totals 13 residues. Between the trimmed V and J ends, which lost 7 bases and 5 bases, there was a span of 12 bases. The germline V gene encodes CDR1 LGHDT and CDR2 YNNKEL (reference sequence). The DNA for the CDR3 is TGTGCCAGCACCCGCGGGGGCAACAATGAGCAGTTCTTC. Its translation: CASTRGGNNEQFF.

V and J are TRBV20-1 and TRBJ2-7; D gene unclear. Between the trimmed V and J ends, which lost 5 bases and 3 bases, there was a span of 8 bases. CDR3 length: 11 amino acids. Looked up from germline, CDR1 is DFQATT and CDR2 is SNEGSKA (reference sequence). The CDR3 loop is CSASTIYEQYF. The CDR3 DNA sequence: TGCAGTGCTTCAACTATCTACGAGCAGTACTTC.

At least ten counts were recorded for this clone. One junction end does not reproduce the germline sequence, and a read error may be involved. The sample has other DNA sequences that encode this CDR3 too. J is TRBJ2-3 and V is TRBV5-5; TRBD2 matches 7 bases. The CDR3 contains 16 residues. The V gene's germline CDR1 is SGHKS and CDR2 YYEKEE (reference sequence). CDR3 loop: CASCLGGGGRALPGYF. The CDR3 DNA is TGTGCCAGCTGCTTGGGTGGGGGGGGGAGGGCCCTCCCTGGGTATTTT.

The DNA for the CDR3 is TGTGCCAGTAGTAGGGGACAGGGATCCTACGAGCAGTACTTC. Residues: CASSRGQGSYEQYF. The V call is TRBV19, the J call TRBJ2-7, with 9 bases lining up with TRBD1. CDR3 length equals 14 residues. The ends lost 4 bases at V and 1 base at J; junction bases unmatched: 2. The germline CDR1 and CDR2 sequences are LNHDA and SQIVND (reference sequence).

The chain uses TRBV3-1 (or the pseudogene TRBV3-2) and TRBJ2-1; a weak D match, TRBD2 (6 bases). The germline CDR1 and CDR2 sequences are LGHDT and YNNKEL (reference sequence). Trimming removed 4 bases from V and 0 bases from J, with 22 bases in between. CDR3 size: 19 residues. Here the CDR3 reads CASSRANWGGDSSYNEQFF. CDR3 sequence (DNA): TGTGCCAGCAGCCGAGCCAATTGGGGCGGGGATAGCTCCTACAATGAGCAGTTCTTC.